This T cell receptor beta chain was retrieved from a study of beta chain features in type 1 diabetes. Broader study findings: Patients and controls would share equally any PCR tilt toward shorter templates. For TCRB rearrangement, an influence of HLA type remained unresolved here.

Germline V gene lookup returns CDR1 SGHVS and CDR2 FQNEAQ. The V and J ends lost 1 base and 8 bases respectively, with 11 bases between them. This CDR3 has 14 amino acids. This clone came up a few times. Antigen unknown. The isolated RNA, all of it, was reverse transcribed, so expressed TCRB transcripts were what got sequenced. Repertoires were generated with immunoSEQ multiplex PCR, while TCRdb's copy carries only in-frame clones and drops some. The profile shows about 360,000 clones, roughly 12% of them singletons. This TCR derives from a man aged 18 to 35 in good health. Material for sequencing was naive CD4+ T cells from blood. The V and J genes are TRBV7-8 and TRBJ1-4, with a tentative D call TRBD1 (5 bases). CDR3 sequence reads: CASSLGQLREKLFF. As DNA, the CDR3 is TGTGCCAGCAGCTTAGGACAGCTAAGGGAAAAACTGTTTTTT.